A selection of T cell receptor beta chains follows, all from one sample in a study of shared T cell receptors in the human thymus. Clones were read by immunoSEQ multiplex PCR, and TCRdb kept only the in-frame ones, dropping some. The table has roughly 710,000 clones, approximately 83% seen once. The sample was also linked to a second study, of human thymus T cells.

The sample consisted of thymocytes. The receptors originated from a girl in the first two years of life with a congenital heart defect. Both conserved end residues are part of each CDR3. Fields, in order: J gene, clone size, D gene, V gene, CDR3 protein, CDR3 DNA. D genes are given only for firm matches. A clone size is listed for some rows: how often the clone was seen (once, few, many), or a class if it is expanded.

>TRBJ1-1|NA|TRBD1|TRBV30
CAWGNGDRNTEAFF
TGTGCCTGGGGAAACGGGGACAGAAACACTGAAGCTTTCTTT
>TRBJ2-5|NA|TRBD2|TRBV7-9
CASSPIRLAGVIQETQYF
TGTGCCAGCAGCCCAATCCGACTAGCGGGGGTCATCCAAGAGACCCAGTACTTC
>TRBJ1-2|NA|TRBD1|TRBV27
CASSFMGQGNGYTF
TGTGCCAGCAGTTTTATGGGACAGGGGAATGGCTACACCTTC
>TRBJ1-2|NA|TRBD1|TRBV5-8
CASSWDRGNYGYTF
TGTGCCAGCAGCTGGGACAGGGGGAACTATGGCTACACCTTC
>TRBJ1-3|once|NA|TRBV10-1
CASSDTGRGLSGNTIYF
TGCGCCAGCAGTGATACGGGAAGGGGACTCTCTGGAAACACCATATATTTT
>TRBJ1-1|NA|NA|TRBV19
CASPPGEGEAFF
TGTGCCAGTCCCCCAGGGGAGGGGGAAGCTTTCTTT
>TRBJ2-1|few|TRBD2|TRBV29-1
CSVGGLAGSGGYNEQFF
TGCAGCGTTGGAGGCCTCGCCGGCAGCGGGGGCTACAATGAGCAGTTCTTC
>TRBJ1-5|NA|TRBD1|TRBV11-3
CASSLPGDSFSNQPQHF
TGTGCCAGCAGCTTACCCGGGGACAGCTTTAGCAATCAGCCCCAGCATTTT
>TRBJ2-1|NA|TRBD2|TRBV6-5
CASSNTGTKHNEQFF
TGTGCCAGCAGCAACACCGGGACTAAACACAATGAGCAGTTCTTC
>TRBJ2-1|once|TRBD2|TRBV29-1
CSVERDYNSPNNEQFF
TGCAGCGTTGAAAGGGACTACAATTCCCCTAACAATGAGCAGTTCTTC
>TRBJ1-2|NA|NA|TRBV27
CASSLWPNRNYYGYTF
TGTGCCAGCAGTTTATGGCCAAACAGGAACTATTATGGCTACACCTTC
>TRBJ2-2|few|TRBD1|TRBV10-2
CASIIQGAATGELFF
TGCGCCAGCATCATCCAGGGGGCTGCCACCGGGGAGCTGTTTTTT
>TRBJ2-7|NA|NA|TRBV7-9
CASSSPRRGNEQYF
TGTGCCAGCAGCTCCCCGCGGAGGGGCAACGAGCAGTACTTC
>TRBJ1-2|NA|TRBD1|TRBV7-9
CASSLALQGSLVYGYTF
TGTGCCAGCAGCTTAGCTCTACAGGGGTCTCTAGTCTATGGCTACACCTTC
>TRBJ1-2|NA|TRBD1|TRBV6-5
CASSYSRDREPKGYTF
TGTGCCAGCAGTTACTCGAGGGACAGGGAACCTAAGGGCTACACCTTC
>TRBJ2-3|NA|TRBD2|TRBV9
CASSVGGGGAPDTQYF
TGTGCCAGCAGCGTAGGTGGCGGGGGGGCACCGGATACGCAGTATTTT
>TRBJ2-1|NA|NA|TRBV6-6
CASSPGLEQFF
TGTGCCAGCAGCCCTGGGCTTGAGCAGTTCTTC
>TRBJ1-2|once|TRBD1|TRBV29-1
CSVPHARTGEGYTF
TGCAGCGTTCCTCACGCACGGACAGGCGAAGGCTACACCTTC
>TRBJ1-2|NA|NA|TRBV21-1
CASSKEEGQPPPNYGYTF
TGTGCCAGCAGCAAAGAGGAGGGACAGCCGCCACCTAACTATGGCTACACCTTC
>TRBJ1-2|NA|TRBD1|TRBV4-1
CASSQEEEAGGIYGYTF
TGCGCCAGCAGCCAAGAAGAGGAGGCAGGGGGGATCTATGGCTACACCTTC
>TRBJ1-5|NA|NA|TRBV6-1
CASGGAPSPQHF
TGTGCCAGCGGGGGGGCTCCTTCTCCCCAGCATTTT
>TRBJ2-4|once|NA|TRBV5-1
CASSFASGKNIQYF
TGCGCCAGCAGCTTCGCGTCCGGGAAAAACATTCAGTACTTC
>TRBJ2-2|NA|NA|TRBV18
CASSPPGRDTGELFF
TGTGCCAGCTCACCACCTGGGCGTGACACCGGGGAGCTGTTTTTT
>TRBJ2-1|NA|NA|TRBV6-1
CASSEARGGPTYNEQFF
TGTGCCAGCAGTGAAGCGAGGGGGGGACCAACGTACAATGAGCAGTTCTTC
>TRBJ1-1|once|NA|TRBV11-2
CASSLTCERREAFF
TGTGCCAGCAGCTTAACGTGCGAGAGGAGAGAAGCTTTCTTT
>TRBJ1-1|NA|TRBD1|TRBV10-1
CASSESIQGGTEAFF
TGCGCCAGCAGTGAGTCGATACAGGGGGGCACTGAAGCTTTCTTT